This TCR beta chain was identified during a study of identical twins. TCRdb reanalysed the 5' RACE reads using MiXCR and keeps one entry per CDR3 protein. The sample includes approximately 410,000 distinct CDR3 sequences, less than 20% of them seen just once. Trimming stripped 4 bases from V and 5 bases from J, with 14 bases between. The CDR3 length is 15 residues. Germline lookup yields CDR1 SGHTA and CDR2 FQGNSA. Study conclusions and caveats: Insertions were fewer in abundant cord blood beta clonotypes, whereas memory repertoires showed none of this pattern.

Comments on this clonotype: Its antigen is not identified.

The chain joins TRBV7-2 to TRBJ2-2; a possible D gene is TRBD2 (6 bases). The sequenced material came from naive T cells sorted from blood. The receptor comes from a man aged 45-65 years in good health. As DNA, the CDR3 is TGTGCCAGCAGCTCCTCGGGCAGCGGGACCGGGGAGCTGTTTTTT. It yields the protein CASSSSGSGTGELFF.